These 17 T cell receptor beta chains were sequenced from one sample in a study of blood T cell repertoires in COVID-19. This table comes from immunoSEQ multiplex PCR, and its TCRdb copy is limited to in-frame clones, with some not included. There are under 350,000 clones in the sample; approximately 86% occur only once, and approximately 2.4% lies in the top ten. Sequencing was done on a sample of PBMCs or T cells enriched from blood (not recorded which). These receptors were collected from a woman under 30 who had recovered from COVID-19.

The J gene is TRBJ2-7, the V gene TRBV11-1; maybe TRBD1 (5 bases). The CDR3 runs to 13 residues. Germline V CDR1 and CDR2: SGHAT, FQDESV (reference sequence). Trimming shortened V by 3 bases and J by 6 bases, and 12 bases separated the two germline ends. The CDR3 sequence is CASSFEDTSEQYF. The CDR3 DNA is TGTGCCAGCAGCTTCGAGGACACTTCCGAGCAGTACTTC. Based on the CDR3 plus reference TRBV11-1 and TRBJ2-7, the full variable domain is EAEVAQSPRYKITEKSQAVAFWCDPISGHATLYWYRQILGQGPELLVQFQDESVVDDSQLPKDRFSAERLKGVDSTLKIQPAELGDSAMYLCASSFEDTSEQYFGPGTRLTVT.

V is TRBV19 and J is TRBJ2-1, with TRBD2 matching over 9 bases. The CDR3 covers 15 residues. Per germline, CDR1 LNHDA and CDR2 SQIVND (reference sequence). J lost 8 bases, V lost 2 bases, and 7 bases had no gene match. The CDR3 protein is CASSIILAGRDEQFF. CDR3 DNA sequence: TGTGCCAGTAGTATAATCCTAGCGGGGAGGGATGAGCAGTTCTTC.

The genes are TRBV7-9 and TRBJ2-5; 8 nucleotides match TRBD2. This CDR3 is 14 amino acids long. Trimming at V came to 1 base and at J to 5 bases, leaving 3 bases not matched to a gene. The V gene's germline CDR1 is SEHNR and CDR2 FQNEAQ (reference sequence). The chain's CDR3 is CASSLGLAGETQYF. The CDR3 DNA reads TGTGCCAGCAGCTTAGGGCTAGCGGGTGAGACCCAGTACTTC.

The gene calls are TRBV30 and TRBJ1-1; D not certain. Germline values: CDR1 GTSNPN, CDR2 SVGIG (reference sequence). The CDR3 length is 12 residues. The V end was cut by 3 bases, the J end by 0 bases, with 5 bases between. Here the CDR3 DNA reads TGTGCCTGGAGGCGGGTGAACACTGAAGCTTTCTTT. Protein product: CAWRRVNTEAFF.

V is TRBV6-4 and J is TRBJ1-1, with TRBD1 matching over 8 bases. V gave up 4 bases and J gave up 1 base; unmatched junction bases: 5. The germline V gene encodes CDR1 MRHNA and CDR2 SNTAGT. This CDR3 has 15 residues. The CDR3 protein is CASSGYRGKNTEAFF. The CDR3 nucleotides read TGTGCCAGCAGTGGATACAGGGGGAAGAACACTGAAGCTTTCTTT.

The CDR3 DNA follows: TGTGCCAGCAGAGGTGGTCAGGGGCAAGATGGAAACTATGGCTACACCTTC. This codes for CASRGGQGQDGNYGYTF. The chain links TRBV28 to TRBJ1-2; possible D gene TRBD1, 6 bases. V was shortened by 6 bases and J by 2 bases, with 22 bases between the two germline ends. The germline CDR1 and CDR2 sequences are MDHEN and SYDVKM. The CDR3 is 17 amino acids.

This clone appeared once. The chain employs TRBV29-1 and TRBJ2-6, with a possible D match to TRBD1 (5 bases). Trimming removed 4 bases from V and 4 bases from J, with 5 bases in between. This CDR3 region has 12 residues. Germline-derived CDR1 and CDR2 are SQVTM and ANQGSEA. Here the CDR3 DNA reads TGCAGCGTTGGGGGCGGGGCCAACGTCCTGACTTTC. It translates to CSVGGGANVLTF.

This CDR3 is CASSEAWTGLIPFF. CDR3 DNA sequence: TGTGCCAGCAGTGAAGCGTGGACAGGGTTGATTCCTTTCTTT. The rearrangement uses TRBV6-1 and TRBJ1-1; 8 bases are a match to TRBD1. J was trimmed by 12 bases and V by 0 bases; bases with no gene match: 9. This CDR3 is 14 amino acids long. Germline values: CDR1 MNHNS, CDR2 SASEGT.

The chain carries TRBV2 and TRBJ2-1; TRBD1 might be the D (9 bases). The CDR3 contains 17 residues. Germline V lookup: CDR1 SNHLY, CDR2 FYNNEI. Deletions cut 10 bases from V and 10 bases from J, with 32 bases between. Here the CDR3 DNA reads TGTGCCACGTCGGGGGGGGTCCTCCGGGACAGGGCACGGGAGCAGTTCTTC. It is translated as CATSGGVLRDRAREQFF.

The rearrangement links TRBV3-1 (or the pseudogene TRBV3-2) to TRBJ2-3, with D maybe TRBD2 (5 bases). CDR3 size: 17 residues. CDR1 LGHDT and CDR2 YNNKEL come from the germline V gene (reference sequence). Trimming took off 7 bases at V and 1 base at J, with 21 bases between the two ends. The CDR3 DNA reads as TGTGCCAGCAACCCAGGAACACGAGGGAGTGGCACAGATACGCAGTATTTT. Protein product: CASNPGTRGSGTDTQYF.

This chain joins TRBV25-1 and TRBJ2-3; TRBD2 matches 7 bases. Looked up from germline, CDR1 is MGHDK and CDR2 is SYGVNS. The CDR3 is 14 residues long. With 6 bases clipped from V and 4 bases from J, the junction kept 7 bases outside the gene matches. This CDR3 is CASRKGLVADTQYF. The CDR3 DNA follows: TGTGCCAGCAGGAAAGGACTAGTCGCAGATACGCAGTATTTT.

The chain employs TRBV27 and TRBJ2-1; D is unclear. Germline loops: CDR1 MNHEY, CDR2 SMNVEV (reference sequence). The CDR3 is 12 amino acids. Trimming left V 5 bases short and J 3 bases short, with 5 bases between. This CDR3 reads CASSTGYNEQFF. The CDR3 coding sequence is TGTGCCAGCAGTACTGGCTACAATGAGCAGTTCTTC.

The chain has TRBV19 and TRBJ1-1, with TRBD1 matching over 7 bases. Germline CDR1 LNHDA, CDR2 SQIVND (reference sequence). The CDR3 loop spans 15 amino acids. The V segment lost 11 bases and the J segment 3 bases; nucleotides outside the gene matches: 15. The CDR3 reads CAVCPRVGGYTEAFF. CDR3 DNA: TGTGCCGTCTGCCCCAGGGTAGGGGGCTACACTGAAGCTTTCTTT.

The chain couples TRBV4-3 to TRBJ2-3; D might be TRBD2 (5 bases). The CDR3 has 13 residues. V shed 0 bases and J shed 5 bases, with 6 bases lying between them. Germline CDR1 is LGHNA and CDR2 is YSLEER. The CDR3 loop reads CASSQELGDTQYF. Written as DNA, the CDR3 is TGCGCCAGCAGCCAAGAACTAGGAGATACGCAGTATTTT.

The chain links TRBV6-6 to TRBJ2-3, with D maybe TRBD2 (6 bases). Germline CDR1 is MNHNY and CDR2 is SVGAGI (reference sequence). The V and J ends lost 0 bases and 2 bases respectively, with 12 bases between them. This CDR3 is 16 amino acids long. The CDR3 is CASSYSPGVDTDTQYF. Here the CDR3 DNA reads TGTGCCAGCAGTTACTCACCGGGAGTGGACACAGATACGCAGTATTTT.

The CDR3 bases are TGTGCCAGCAGCTTACCCCCGTCAGGGAAAGCCGGGGAGCTGTTTTTT. Its protein is CASSLPPSGKAGELFF. This chain connects TRBV7-9 to TRBJ2-2; D is possibly TRBD1 (5 bases). Germline V CDR1 and CDR2: SEHNR, FQNEAQ (reference sequence). The CDR3 runs 16 residues. Trimming shortened V by 2 bases and J by 6 bases, and 16 bases separated the two germline ends.

The rearrangement joins TRBV7-6 to TRBJ2-2, with 7 nucleotides matching TRBD1. V gave up 5 bases and J gave up 4 bases; unmatched junction bases: 4. This CDR3 has 14 residues. Per germline, CDR1 SGHVS and CDR2 FNYEAQ. The CDR3 reads CASSPGQLTGELFF. CDR3 sequence (DNA): TGTGCCAGCAGCCCGGGACAGCTCACCGGGGAGCTGTTTTTT. The full variable domain, with the rest looked up from reference TRBV7-6 and TRBJ2-2, is GAGVSQSPRYKVTKRGQDVALRCDPISGHVSLYWYRQALGQGPEFLTYFNYEAQQDKSGLPNDRFSAERPEGSISTLTIQRTEQRDSAMYRCASSPGQLTGELFFGEGSRLTVL.